This TCR beta chain was identified during a study of T cells after yellow fever vaccination. For the study at large: The fractions with low cell numbers were processed using SMART-Seq v4 Ultra Low Input.

Study-wide points: Repertoires sorted by FACS could include abundant clonotypes that are contaminants from the bulk population. The secondary response peaked faster, at day 5 versus 15, but was weaker. Of the clonotypes, a small share occurred in both CD4 and CD8 compartments.

TCRdb fed the 5' RACE reads into MiXCR, producing one record per CDR3 protein. The sample lists more than 250,000 distinct CDR3 sequences, around 6.8% seen once, with roughly a sixth in the top ten. The CDR3 runs to 18 residues. Trimming removed 3 bases from V and 3 bases from J; junction bases left unmatched: 13. From germline, CDR1 is MNHEY and CDR2 SMNVEV (reference sequence). The sample holds a few counts of this clonotype. Its antigen is not identified. This clonotype originated in a man younger than 30 who received the YFV17D yellow fever vaccine. The V gene is TRBV27, the J gene TRBJ2-3, with 9 bases matching TRBD2. Here the sequenced sample was PBMCs, taken roughly seven weeks after the first yellow fever vaccination. The CDR3 DNA reads as TGTGCCAGCAGTTTTAGCGGCGGGGGGGCCATCGAAACAGATACGCAGTATTTT. Translation gives CASSFSGGGAIETDTQYF.